The rows below give T cell receptor beta chains drawn from one sample of a study of cytotoxic CD8 clonotypes in ibrutinib-treated CLL. Data came from immunoSEQ multiplex PCR; TCRdb stores just in-frame clones and leaves some out. The data hold roughly 200,000 clones, with 75% to 85% observed a single time. The sequencing here drew on PBMCs, taken after 12 months of ibrutinib treatment. These TCRs come from a human donor with chronic lymphocytic leukemia. The CDR3 runs from the conserved cysteine through the conserved F or W. A D gene is named only where the DNA matches it firmly. Expanded clones are given a class, and other clones once, few, many or no size at all.

J gene | clone size | D gene | V gene | CDR3 length | CDR3 protein | CDR3 DNA
TRBJ1-2 | - | - | TRBV5-1 | 13 | CASSRDSVGGYTF | TGCGCCAGCAGCCGGGACTCCGTGGGGGGCTACACCTTC
TRBJ2-2 | - | - | TRBV28 | 15 | CASSGPGAYTGELFF | TGTGCCAGCAGTGGCCCCGGGGCCTACACCGGGGAGCTGTTTTTT
TRBJ2-3 | few | - | TRBV28 | 17 | CASSPPKLGGGEDTQYF | TGTGCCAGCAGTCCCCCCAAACTGGGCGGAGGAGAGGATACGCAGTATTTT
TRBJ1-2 | - | TRBD1 | TRBV6-5 | 14 | CASSSQGALDGYTF | TGTGCCAGCAGTTCACAGGGGGCCCTTGATGGCTACACCTTC
TRBJ1-5 | - | - | TRBV27 | 18 | CASSLSGVRGGSNQPQHF | TGTGCCAGCAGTTTATCGGGGGTGAGGGGTGGGAGCAATCAGCCCCAGCATTTT
TRBJ2-2 | - | - | TRBV21-1 | 18 | CASHPPGPTRVYPGELFF | TGTGCCAGCCACCCACCGGGACCGACAAGGGTCTACCCCGGGGAGCTGTTTTTT
TRBJ2-1 | - | - | TRBV4-2 | 15 | CASSQGFGNNNEQFF | TGTGCCAGCAGCCAAGGCTTCGGGAACAACAATGAGCAGTTCTTC
TRBJ2-7 | few | - | TRBV7-9 | 13 | CASSSSPGYEQYF | TGTGCCAGCAGCTCGTCCCCGGGGTACGAGCAGTACTTC
TRBJ1-5 | few | - | TRBV30 | 15 | CAWSVNTQVNQPQHF | TGTGCCTGGAGTGTAAATACACAGGTTAATCAGCCCCAGCATTTT
TRBJ2-7 | once | TRBD2 | TRBV5-1 | 15 | CASTSTSGLPYEQYF | TGCGCCAGCACTTCGACTAGCGGACTACCCTACGAGCAGTACTTC
TRBJ1-5 | once | TRBD1 | TRBV5-8 | 17 | CASSSLMSGQGDQPQHF | TGTGCCAGCAGCTCGCTAATGTCCGGACAGGGGGATCAGCCCCAGCATTTT
TRBJ2-3 | - | - | TRBV9 | 15 | CASSASRGSTDTQYF | TGTGCCAGCAGCGCAAGCAGGGGAAGCACAGATACGCAGTATTTT
TRBJ2-3 | - | - | TRBV18 | 14 | CASSPGLSTDTQYF | TGTGCCAGCTCACCGGGACTTAGCACAGATACGCAGTATTTT
TRBJ2-2 | - | TRBD2 | TRBV4-2 | 16 | CASSPPLAGGAGELFF | TGTGCCAGCAGCCCACCGCTAGCGGGAGGCGCCGGGGAGCTGTTTTTT
TRBJ2-1 | - | TRBD2 | TRBV7-3 | 15 | CASSLTSGGGNEQFF | TGTGCCAGCAGCTTGACTAGCGGGGGTGGTAATGAGCAGTTCTTC
TRBJ1-2 | - | - | TRBV28 | 12 | CASQVANYGYTF | TGTGCCAGCCAGGTAGCTAACTATGGCTACACCTTC
TRBJ2-7 | - | TRBD1 | TRBV5-1 | 13 | CASSLGQGDEQYF | TGCGCCAGCAGCTTGGGACAGGGGGACGAGCAGTACTTC
TRBJ1-3 | - | - | TRBV4-1 | 16 | CASSQDNLISGNTIYF | TGCGCCAGCAGCCAAGATAATCTTATCTCTGGAAACACCATATATTTT
TRBJ2-2 | - | - | TRBV27 | 16 | CASSLEGYRSTGELFF | TGTGCCAGCAGTTTAGAGGGGTACAGGTCGACCGGGGAGCTGTTTTTT
TRBJ1-2 | - | - | TRBV30 | 11 | CAWNSDYGYTF | TGTGCCTGGAACTCCGACTATGGCTACACCTTC
TRBJ2-5 | - | - | TRBV20-1 | 11 | CSATSAETQYF | TGCAGTGCCACAAGTGCAGAGACCCAGTACTTC
TRBJ1-5 | large | - | TRBV21-1 | 18 | CASSTHSPGPYSNQPQHF | TGTGCCAGCAGCACCCATTCCCCCGGACCCTATAGCAATCAGCCCCAGCATTTT
TRBJ1-3 | - | TRBD1 | TRBV7-9 | 14 | CASSPTGAGNTIYF | TGTGCCAGCAGCCCGACAGGGGCTGGAAACACCATATATTTT
TRBJ2-5 | few | TRBD2 | TRBV5-1 | 14 | CASRMRERIETQYF | TGCGCCAGCCGGATGCGGGAGAGGATAGAGACCCAGTACTTC
TRBJ2-3 | - | - | TRBV12-5 | 13 | CASGLALSDTQYF | TGTGCTAGTGGTTTGGCCCTCTCAGATACGCAGTATTTT
TRBJ2-3 | - | TRBD2 | TRBV6-1 | 16 | CASSEVLAGGTDTQYF | TGTGCCAGCAGTGAAGTTCTAGCGGGAGGAACAGATACGCAGTATTTT
TRBJ1-6 | few | TRBD1 | TRBV9 | 16 | CASSGSPDRADSPLHF | TGTGCCAGCAGCGGGAGCCCGGACAGGGCTGATTCACCCCTCCACTTT
TRBJ2-5 | - | TRBD2 | TRBV11-2 | 15 | CASSQETSGAETQYF | TGTGCCAGCAGCCAAGAGACTAGCGGAGCGGAGACCCAGTACTTC
TRBJ1-4 | - | TRBD1 | TRBV6-1 | 15 | CASSATGVANEKLFF | TGTGCCAGCAGTGCGACAGGGGTTGCTAATGAAAAACTGTTTTTT
TRBJ1-1 | - | - | TRBV25-1 | 14 | CASSEVGTTLEAFF | TGTGCCAGCAGTGAAGTAGGAACCACTCTTGAAGCTTTCTTT
TRBJ1-2 | - | - | TRBV14 | 13 | CASSEGIPDGYTF | TGTGCCAGCAGCGAGGGGATTCCTGATGGCTACACCTTC
TRBJ2-5 | - | TRBD1 | TRBV6-5 | 15 | CASSYRDRGQETQYF | TGTGCCAGCAGTTACAGGGACAGGGGCCAAGAGACCCAGTACTTC
TRBJ1-2 | once | - | TRBV10-2 | 15 | CASSNMGPSNYGYTF | TGCGCCAGCAGCAATATGGGGCCTTCTAACTATGGCTACACCTTC
TRBJ2-7 | - | - | TRBV4-1 | 15 | CASSHGWGPAYEQYF | TGCGCCAGCAGCCATGGGTGGGGGCCGGCCTACGAGCAGTACTTC
TRBJ1-2 | once | - | TRBV28 | 14 | CASSLASATYGYTF | TGTGCCAGCAGTTTAGCCAGTGCTACCTATGGCTACACCTTC
TRBJ1-6 | - | - | TRBV6-1 | 15 | CASSPQAPNNSPLHF | TGTGCCAGCAGTCCACAGGCTCCTAATAATTCACCCCTCCACTTT
TRBJ1-5 | - | - | TRBV4-1 | 14 | CASSQDTGSRPQHF | TGCGCCAGCAGCCAGGACACAGGGTCAAGGCCCCAGCATTTT
TRBJ2-1 | - | - | TRBV30 | 14 | CAWSVGWGYNEQFF | TGTGCCTGGAGTGTAGGCTGGGGGTACAATGAGCAGTTCTTC
TRBJ1-2 | - | TRBD1 | TRBV6-6 | 14 | CASTADRRSNDYTF | TGTGCCAGCACGGCGGACAGGAGATCTAATGACTACACCTTC
TRBJ2-5 | - | - | TRBV7-9 | 14 | CASSPGALQETQYF | TGTGCCAGCAGCCCGGGCGCCCTCCAAGAGACCCAGTACTTC
TRBJ2-3 | once | - | TRBV25-1 | 15 | CASNGEGGPPDTQYF | TGTGCCAGCAACGGTGAGGGGGGGCCGCCCGATACGCAGTATTTT
TRBJ1-2 | - | - | TRBV29-1 | 16 | CSVEDVTKGIIYGYTF | TGCAGCGTTGAAGATGTTACCAAGGGGATAATCTATGGCTACACCTTC
TRBJ2-2 | - | - | TRBV6-5 | 13 | CASTRGYTGELFF | TGTGCCAGCACGCGGGGTTACACCGGGGAGCTGTTTTTT
TRBJ1-4 | - | TRBD1 | TRBV18 | 14 | CASSPGQGGEKLFF | TGTGCCAGCTCACCGGGACAGGGTGGTGAAAAACTGTTTTTT
TRBJ2-3 | - | TRBD2 | TRBV5-4 | 18 | CASSLDGGGGFGTDTQYF | TGTGCCAGCAGCTTGGATGGCGGGGGGGGTTTCGGCACAGATACGCAGTATTTT
TRBJ2-7 | - | - | TRBV21-1 | 15 | CASSKRVGDLYEQYF | TGTGCCAGCAGCAAGAGAGTGGGGGATCTCTACGAGCAGTACTTC
TRBJ2-1 | - | - | TRBV9 | 15 | CASSVTASSYNEQFF | TGTGCCAGCAGCGTAACAGCTAGCTCCTACAATGAGCAGTTCTTC
TRBJ2-3 | - | - | TRBV9 | 17 | CASSVEGPLTATDTQYF | TGTGCCAGCAGCGTAGAGGGTCCCCTGACTGCAACAGATACGCAGTATTTT
TRBJ1-3 | - | - | TRBV11-2 | 14 | CASSPGLAGNTIYF | TGTGCCAGCAGCCCGGGACTGGCTGGAAACACCATATATTTT
TRBJ2-1 | few | - | TRBV5-1 | 15 | CASSPWAGTKNEQFF | TGCGCCAGCAGCCCATGGGCGGGAACGAAGAATGAGCAGTTCTTC
TRBJ2-5 | - | TRBD1 | TRBV6-1 | 15 | CASSEPGQGQETQYF | TGTGCCAGCAGTGAGCCGGGACAGGGACAAGAGACCCAGTACTTC
TRBJ2-6 | - | - | TRBV9 | 18 | CASSVDGGLGSGANVLTF | TGTGCCAGCAGCGTAGATGGAGGGTTGGGCTCTGGGGCCAACGTCCTGACTTTC
TRBJ1-1 | - | - | TRBV27 | 16 | CASSPLGGVEVTEAFF | TGTGCCAGCAGTCCTCTCGGGGGGGTCGAAGTCACTGAAGCTTTCTTT